Listed here is a single T cell receptor (beta chain). This sample stems from a study of blood T cell repertoires in COVID-19. Per germline, CDR1 MDHEN and CDR2 SYDVKM. J lost 10 bases, V lost 4 bases, and 16 bases had no gene match. The CDR3 is 16 residues long. Assay: immunoSEQ multiplex PCR; the TCRdb copy retains only in-frame clones and omits some. This sample has just over 250,000 clones, with 80% to 90% found just once. This chain links TRBV28 with TRBJ1-1; 9 bases map to TRBD1. This sequence originates from a woman in her seventies with COVID-19, enrolled during active disease. The sequencing input was peripheral blood. In DNA, the CDR3 is TGTGCCAGCAGTTACTACAGGGGGCTGCTGAAGAGGGGAGCTTTCTTT. It yields the protein CASSYYRGLLKRGAFF.